These T cell receptor beta chains were read from a single sample in a study of T cell responses to AZD1222 COVID-19 vaccine. Assay: immunoSEQ multiplex PCR; the TCRdb copy retains only in-frame clones and omits some. The sample lists more than 70,000 clones; about 90% were seen once. The sample in question was peripheral blood, obtained on day 0 of AZD1222 vaccination. The receptors derive from an adult in good health. Both conserved end residues are part of each CDR3. D genes are given only for firm matches. Size values are once, few and many counts, or a class for expanded clones, and some rows have none.

v_gene: TRBV27; d_gene: -; j_gene: TRBJ2-1; abundance: -; CDR3nt: TGTGCCAGCCTCGGGGGAGGGGGTATTGGCTACAATGAGCAGTTCTTC; CDR3aa: CASLGGGGIGYNEQFF
v_gene: TRBV15; d_gene: -; j_gene: TRBJ1-5; abundance: -; CDR3nt: TGTGCCACCAGCAGAGAGGGTGGCAATCAGCCCCAGCATTTT; CDR3aa: CATSREGGNQPQHF
v_gene: TRBV12-5; d_gene: TRBD1; j_gene: TRBJ1-1; abundance: few; CDR3nt: TGTGCTAGTGGTTTGGCAAAAACAGGGGCGGACACTGAAGCTTTCTTT; CDR3aa: CASGLAKTGADTEAFF
v_gene: TRBV19; d_gene: -; j_gene: TRBJ2-3; abundance: -; CDR3nt: TGTGCCAGTAGTATTCTAGGGGGGAATGCAGATACGCAGTATTTT; CDR3aa: CASSILGGNADTQYF
v_gene: TRBV6-5; d_gene: -; j_gene: TRBJ1-2; abundance: -; CDR3nt: TGTGCCAGCAGTTACAGAGGGTTGGGCTACACCTTC; CDR3aa: CASSYRGLGYTF
v_gene: TRBV27; d_gene: -; j_gene: TRBJ1-1; abundance: -; CDR3nt: TGTGCCAGCAGCTTACAGGGATGGAACACTGAAGCTTTCTTT; CDR3aa: CASSLQGWNTEAFF
v_gene: TRBV19; d_gene: -; j_gene: TRBJ2-1; abundance: few; CDR3nt: TGTGCCAGTAGCCCAGTCGGGACCTTCAATGAGCAGTTCTTC; CDR3aa: CASSPVGTFNEQFF
v_gene: TRBV7-9; d_gene: -; j_gene: TRBJ1-1; abundance: -; CDR3nt: TGTGCCAGCAACGAGAACGGGCAGAAGAACACTGAAGCTTTCTTT; CDR3aa: CASNENGQKNTEAFF
v_gene: TRBV5-8; d_gene: -; j_gene: TRBJ1-4; abundance: -; CDR3nt: TGTGCCAGCAGCTTGAGGCAGACTAATGAAAAACTGTTTTTT; CDR3aa: CASSLRQTNEKLFF
v_gene: TRBV7-2; d_gene: -; j_gene: TRBJ2-2; abundance: -; CDR3nt: TGTGCCAGCAGCTTAGCGGCGACCGGGGAGCTGTTTTTT; CDR3aa: CASSLAATGELFF
v_gene: TRBV3-1/TRBV3-2; d_gene: -; j_gene: TRBJ2-1; abundance: few; CDR3nt: TGTGCCAGCAGCCGGAAGACAGGCGCGGATGAGCAGTTCTTC; CDR3aa: CASSRKTGADEQFF
v_gene: TRBV13; d_gene: TRBD1; j_gene: TRBJ1-1; abundance: few; CDR3nt: TGTGCCAGCAGCACCCGACAGGGAAGGGGAAACACTGAAGCTTTCTTT; CDR3aa: CASSTRQGRGNTEAFF
v_gene: TRBV11-3; d_gene: TRBD2; j_gene: TRBJ2-1; abundance: -; CDR3nt: TGTGCCAGCAGCGCCGGACTAGCCACCTACAATGAGCAGTTCTTC; CDR3aa: CASSAGLATYNEQFF
v_gene: TRBV9; d_gene: -; j_gene: TRBJ2-1; abundance: -; CDR3nt: TGTGCCAGCAGCGTAGCTATGAGCGGCTCCTACAATGAGCAGTTCTTC; CDR3aa: CASSVAMSGSYNEQFF
v_gene: TRBV9; d_gene: -; j_gene: TRBJ1-5; abundance: -; CDR3nt: TGTGCCAGCAGCGTAGGCTTAACAGGGAACCAGCCCCAGCATTTT; CDR3aa: CASSVGLTGNQPQHF
v_gene: TRBV5-8; d_gene: TRBD1; j_gene: TRBJ1-3; abundance: -; CDR3nt: TGTGCCAGCAGCCCAGGCGGGACAGGGGGTAACACCATATATTTT; CDR3aa: CASSPGGTGGNTIYF
v_gene: TRBV9; d_gene: TRBD2; j_gene: TRBJ2-1; abundance: -; CDR3nt: TGTGCCAGCAGCGTAGGGCTAGCGGACAACAATGAGCAGTTCTTC; CDR3aa: CASSVGLADNNEQFF
v_gene: TRBV2; d_gene: TRBD1; j_gene: TRBJ2-4; abundance: -; CDR3nt: TGTGCCAGCATGTCAGGGGGAATGAGAAACATTCAGTACTTC; CDR3aa: CASMSGGMRNIQYF
v_gene: TRBV9; d_gene: TRBD1; j_gene: TRBJ2-3; abundance: -; CDR3nt: TGTGCCAGCAGCGTATGGCAGGGGGGCACAGATACGCAGTATTTT; CDR3aa: CASSVWQGGTDTQYF
v_gene: TRBV4-2; d_gene: -; j_gene: TRBJ2-1; abundance: -; CDR3nt: TGTGCCAGCAGGGCCCCCGGGAGCTCCTACAATGAGCAGTTCTTC; CDR3aa: CASRAPGSSYNEQFF
v_gene: TRBV24-1; d_gene: -; j_gene: TRBJ2-1; abundance: -; CDR3nt: TGTGCCACCAGTGATCCAAGATCCTCACACTCCTACAATGAGCAGTTCTTC; CDR3aa: CATSDPRSSHSYNEQFF
v_gene: TRBV19; d_gene: -; j_gene: TRBJ2-3; abundance: few; CDR3nt: TGTGCCTCCGCGGACAGTCCTACAGATACGCAGTATTTT; CDR3aa: CASADSPTDTQYF
v_gene: TRBV29-1; d_gene: -; j_gene: TRBJ1-2; abundance: -; CDR3nt: TGCAGCGTTGCGAGTGGCAGGTCGAACTATGGCTACACCTTC; CDR3aa: CSVASGRSNYGYTF
v_gene: TRBV6-6; d_gene: -; j_gene: TRBJ2-4; abundance: -; CDR3nt: TGTGCCAGCAGTCTCGCCCTTAACATTCAGTACTTC; CDR3aa: CASSLALNIQYF
v_gene: TRBV7-9; d_gene: TRBD1; j_gene: TRBJ2-5; abundance: -; CDR3nt: TGTGCCAGCAGGCCCGGGACAGGAGGGACCCAGTACTTC; CDR3aa: CASRPGTGGTQYF
v_gene: TRBV5-1; d_gene: -; j_gene: TRBJ1-3; abundance: -; CDR3nt: TGCGCCAGCAGCTTGGTGGGGGACTCTGGAAACACCATATATTTT; CDR3aa: CASSLVGDSGNTIYF
v_gene: TRBV7-9; d_gene: -; j_gene: TRBJ1-6; abundance: -; CDR3nt: TGTGCCAGCAGCCCGGACGGAACGCGGAATTCACCCCTCCACTTT; CDR3aa: CASSPDGTRNSPLHF
v_gene: TRBV6-5; d_gene: TRBD1; j_gene: TRBJ2-3; abundance: -; CDR3nt: TGTGCCAGCAGTTACCAGCGAGGGGGCGGGGATACGCAGTATTTT; CDR3aa: CASSYQRGGGDTQYF
v_gene: TRBV7-8; d_gene: TRBD2; j_gene: TRBJ2-3; abundance: -; CDR3nt: TGTGCCAGCAGCTTATCACTAGCGGGGAGCACAGATACGCAGTATTTT; CDR3aa: CASSLSLAGSTDTQYF
v_gene: TRBV5-1; d_gene: -; j_gene: TRBJ2-4; abundance: -; CDR3nt: TGCGCCAGCAGCTTACTGGGTACGACAAACATTCAGTACTTC; CDR3aa: CASSLLGTTNIQYF
v_gene: TRBV3-1/TRBV3-2; d_gene: -; j_gene: TRBJ2-2; abundance: -; CDR3nt: TGTGCCAGCAGCCAAACCAGGCAGAACACCGGGGAGCTGTTTTTT; CDR3aa: CASSQTRQNTGELFF
v_gene: TRBV4-2; d_gene: -; j_gene: TRBJ1-3; abundance: -; CDR3nt: TGTGCCAGCAGCTTAGGGGGGGGTATGAACACCATATATTTT; CDR3aa: CASSLGGGMNTIYF
v_gene: TRBV6-4; d_gene: TRBD1; j_gene: TRBJ2-1; abundance: -; CDR3nt: TGTGCCAGCAGACCTGGGACAGATTCCAATGAGCAGTTCTTC; CDR3aa: CASRPGTDSNEQFF
v_gene: TRBV5-1; d_gene: TRBD1; j_gene: TRBJ1-2; abundance: -; CDR3nt: TGCGCCAGCCGACCGGGACAGGGGGATGGCTACACCTTC; CDR3aa: CASRPGQGDGYTF
v_gene: TRBV3-1/TRBV3-2; d_gene: TRBD1; j_gene: TRBJ1-2; abundance: -; CDR3nt: TGTGCCAGCAGCCTCCAGTTAAGGACAGGGGACTCTAACTATGGCTACACCTTC; CDR3aa: CASSLQLRTGDSNYGYTF
v_gene: TRBV3-1/TRBV3-2; d_gene: -; j_gene: TRBJ2-5; abundance: -; CDR3nt: TGTGCCAGCAGGGAAGGGAGCGCCCAAGAGACCCAGTACTTC; CDR3aa: CASREGSAQETQYF
v_gene: TRBV10-1; d_gene: TRBD2; j_gene: TRBJ2-7; abundance: few; CDR3nt: TGCGCCACCTCCGGGACTAGCTCCTACGAGCAGTACTTC; CDR3aa: CATSGTSSYEQYF
v_gene: TRBV3-1/TRBV3-2; d_gene: -; j_gene: TRBJ2-5; abundance: -; CDR3nt: TGTGCCAGCAGCCAAGACCTGGAGACCCAGTACTTC; CDR3aa: CASSQDLETQYF
v_gene: TRBV29-1; d_gene: TRBD1; j_gene: TRBJ1-1; abundance: -; CDR3nt: TGCAGCGTTGAAGACTTGGACAGGGTAACTGAAGCTTTCTTT; CDR3aa: CSVEDLDRVTEAFF
v_gene: TRBV5-6; d_gene: -; j_gene: TRBJ2-6; abundance: -; CDR3nt: TGTGCCAGCAGGCACAGGCTGGCCGGGGCCAACGTCCTGACTTTC; CDR3aa: CASRHRLAGANVLTF
v_gene: TRBV30; d_gene: -; j_gene: TRBJ1-5; abundance: -; CDR3nt: TGTGCCTGGAGTGTTCAAGGCAATCAGCCCCAGCATTTT; CDR3aa: CAWSVQGNQPQHF
v_gene: TRBV4-3; d_gene: -; j_gene: TRBJ1-1; abundance: few; CDR3nt: TGCGCCAGCAGCCAAGTCCCCCTTGTAGGTGAAGCTTTCTTT; CDR3aa: CASSQVPLVGEAFF
v_gene: TRBV30; d_gene: -; j_gene: TRBJ2-7; abundance: -; CDR3nt: TGTGCCTGGAGTGTAAGAGGGGTCGAGCAGTACTTC; CDR3aa: CAWSVRGVEQYF
v_gene: TRBV7-9; d_gene: -; j_gene: TRBJ2-4; abundance: -; CDR3nt: TGTGCCAGCAGCTTACAGAACATAGCCAAAAACATTCAGTACTTC; CDR3aa: CASSLQNIAKNIQYF
v_gene: TRBV18; d_gene: TRBD2; j_gene: TRBJ2-5; abundance: -; CDR3nt: TGTGCCAGCTCACCGCCTAGCGGGAGGGAAGAGACCCAGTACTTC; CDR3aa: CASSPPSGREETQYF